The entry below describes one TCR beta chain. Antigen: not known. The data were obtained in a study of persistence of HIV-infected CD4 T cells. Across the study: Median time on suppressive ART was seven to nine years.

Sequencing used immunoSEQ version 4 in survey mode. Genomic DNA was diluted to 9 to 10 ng/uL, up to roughly 1 ug per sample. Clones were sequenced by immunoSEQ multiplex PCR, and TCRdb holds only the in-frame ones, with some missing. The table has about 64,000 clones, under 80% seen once. Whole-study findings and limits: Antigen-responding cells were enriched for degenerate expanded CDR3beta sequences.

J was trimmed by 9 bases and V by 4 bases; bases with no gene match: 9. The germline CDR1 and CDR2 sequences are MNHEY and SVGEGT. The length of the CDR3 is 14 residues. The stimulus was an HIV-1 Gag 15-mer peptide pool, about 1 ug/peptide/mL. Sorted nonresponding memory CD4+ T cells were CD40L-negative, CD69-negative, CD45RO-high. Inclusion required CMV-positive serology and CD4+ counts above 400 cells/uL. The source of this sequence is an adult man with HIV who was CMV-seropositive. This chain connects TRBV6-2 or TRBV6-3 to TRBJ1-2; 9 positions match TRBD1. This sample comprised CD4+ T cells sorted from PBMCs after approximately 19-hour stimulation, obtained from a patient who received antiretroviral therapy. CDR3 region: CASSSPTGGISYTF. CDR3 DNA: TGTGCCAGCAGTTCTCCAACAGGGGGCATAAGCTACACCTTC.